This section outlines one TCR beta chain sequence together with its context. The antigen is unknown. The data belong to a study of OX40 agonist ivuxolimab in advanced cancers. Study-level information: Partial responses occurred in Three dose-escalation patients, one with hepatocellular carcinoma and two with cutaneous melanoma. General study findings and limits: Dose levels from 0.1 to 3.0 mg/kg saw CD4+ and CD8+ blood T cells expand clonally by week 6.

Trimming removed 6 bases from V and 1 base from J; junction bases left unmatched: 1. Germline V gives CDR1 ENHRY, CDR2 SYGVKD. CDR3 size: 14 residues. The repertoire was sequenced with immunoSEQ multiplex PCR; TCRdb's copy has only in-frame clones and lacks some. The sample contains tens of thousands of clones, roughly nine tenths of which appear only once. The TCR originated in an adult with an advanced solid tumor such as melanoma, head and neck, liver or kidney cancer. Source: CD4+ or CD8+ T cells sorted from blood, taken in a trial of the OX40 agonist ivuxolimab. The gene calls are TRBV10-3 and TRBJ2-5; 11 positions agree with TRBD2. This CDR3 reads CAISGTSGQETQYF. The CDR3 DNA follows: TGTGCCATCAGCGGGACTAGCGGCCAAGAGACCCAGTACTTC.